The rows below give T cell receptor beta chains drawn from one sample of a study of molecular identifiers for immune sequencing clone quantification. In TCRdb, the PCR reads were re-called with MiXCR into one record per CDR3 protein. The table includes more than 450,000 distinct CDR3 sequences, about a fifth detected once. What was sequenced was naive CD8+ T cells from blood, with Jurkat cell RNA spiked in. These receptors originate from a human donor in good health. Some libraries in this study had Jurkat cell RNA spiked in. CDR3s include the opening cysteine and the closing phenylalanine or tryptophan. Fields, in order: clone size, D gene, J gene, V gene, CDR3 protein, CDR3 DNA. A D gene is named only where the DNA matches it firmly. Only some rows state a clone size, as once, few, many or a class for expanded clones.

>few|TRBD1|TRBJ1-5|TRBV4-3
CASSQGQGFLPQHF
TGCGCCAGCAGCCAGGGACAGGGCTTTTTGCCCCAGCATTTT
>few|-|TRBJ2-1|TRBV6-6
CASSYEGRSSYNEQFF
TGTGCCAGCAGTTATGAGGGCCGCAGCTCCTACAATGAGCAGTTCTTC
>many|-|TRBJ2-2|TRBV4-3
CASSQALTTPSPPGELFF
TGCGCCAGCAGCCAAGCTCTGACAACTCCCTCTCCTCCCGGGGAGCTGTTTTTT
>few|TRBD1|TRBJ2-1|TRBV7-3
CASSTYPTGGNEQFF
TGTGCCAGCAGCACCTATCCGACAGGGGGGAATGAGCAGTTCTTC
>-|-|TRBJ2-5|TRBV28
CASSFRNSRSIMYF
TGTGCCAGCAGTTTTCGGAACTCACGGTCTATCATGTACTTC
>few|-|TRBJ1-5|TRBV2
CASSAPAPGGDQPQHF
TGTGCCAGCAGTGCACCTGCCCCGGGCGGGGATCAGCCCCAGCATTTT
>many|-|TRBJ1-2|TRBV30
CAWSPGPGYGYTF
TGTGCCTGGAGTCCCGGTCCCGGCTATGGCTACACCTTC
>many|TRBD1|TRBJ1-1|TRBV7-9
CASSSGQYTEAFF
TGTGCCAGCAGCTCGGGACAGTACACTGAAGCTTTCTTT
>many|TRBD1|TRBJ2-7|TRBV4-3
CASSQDRVGEQYF
TGCGCCAGCAGCCAGGACAGGGTTGGCGAGCAGTACTTC
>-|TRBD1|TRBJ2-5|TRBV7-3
CASSLYVGTGETQYF
TGTGCCAGCAGCTTATATGTTGGGACAGGGGAGACCCAGTACTTC
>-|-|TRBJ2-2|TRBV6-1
CASSDLTGELFF
TGTGCCAGCAGTGATCTTACCGGGGAGCTGTTTTTT
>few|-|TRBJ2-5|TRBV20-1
CSARDYEEERGTQYF
TGCAGTGCTAGAGATTATGAGGAGGAACGGGGGACCCAGTACTTC
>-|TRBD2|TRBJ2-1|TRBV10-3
CAISEGLAGTYNEQFF
TGTGCCATCAGTGAGGGCCTAGCGGGCACCTACAATGAGCAGTTCTTC
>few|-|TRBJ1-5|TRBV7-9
CASSFEVQAQPQHF
TGTGCCAGCAGCTTCGAGGTCCAGGCTCAGCCCCAGCATTTT
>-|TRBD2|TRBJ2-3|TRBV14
CASSQGRGLAGVIDTQCF
TGTGCCAGCAGCCAGGGCAGAGGACTAGCGGGAGTTATAGATACGCAGTGCTTT
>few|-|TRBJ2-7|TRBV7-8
CASSLAFRGGTSYEQYF
TGTGCCAGCAGCTTAGCGTTTCGCGGAGGGACCTCCTACGAGCAGTACTTC
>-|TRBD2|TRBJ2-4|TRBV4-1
CASSPVAGAAVGKNIQYF
TGCGCCAGCAGCCCAGTAGCGGGAGCGGCGGTGGGCAAAAACATTCAGTACTTC
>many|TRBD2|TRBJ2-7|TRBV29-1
CSVYGGDSYEQYF
TGCAGCGTTTACGGGGGGGATTCCTACGAGCAGTACTTC
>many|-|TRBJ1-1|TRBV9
CASSLGTYSMNTEAFF
TGTGCCAGCAGCCTAGGGACGTACTCCATGAACACTGAAGCTTTCTTT
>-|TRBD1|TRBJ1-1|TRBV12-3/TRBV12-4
CASRTGFAEAFF
TGTGCCAGCAGGACAGGGTTCGCTGAAGCTTTCTTT
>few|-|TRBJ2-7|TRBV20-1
CSANPNYSPAYEQYF
TGCAGTGCTAACCCTAACTATTCACCCGCCTACGAGCAGTACTTC
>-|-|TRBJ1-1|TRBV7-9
CASSPRGGDINTEAFF
TGTGCCAGCAGCCCCCGGGGTGGGGACATAAACACTGAAGCTTTCTTT
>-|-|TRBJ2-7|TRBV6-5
CASRKDSYEQYF
TGTGCCAGCAGGAAAGACAGCTACGAGCAGTACTTC
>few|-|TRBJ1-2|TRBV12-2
CASRLRSVGGAGVDGYTF
TGTGCAAGTCGCTTACGGTCCGTTGGAGGGGCAGGAGTAGATGGCTACACCTTC
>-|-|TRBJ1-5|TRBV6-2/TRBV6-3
CASSYIAGHSPRFNQPQHF
TGTGCCAGCAGTTACATCGCAGGCCACTCGCCACGCTTCAATCAGCCCCAGCATTTT
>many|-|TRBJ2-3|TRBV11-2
CASSFLGDTQYF
TGTGCCAGCAGCTTTCTGGGCGATACGCAGTATTTT
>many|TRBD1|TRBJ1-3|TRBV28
CASRSTGTAFLSGNTIYF
TGTGCCAGCAGATCCACCGGGACAGCTTTTCTCTCTGGAAACACCATATATTTT
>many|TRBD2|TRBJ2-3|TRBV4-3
CASSQDWLAGTNTQYF
TGCGCCAGCAGCCAAGATTGGCTAGCGGGGACTAATACGCAGTATTTT
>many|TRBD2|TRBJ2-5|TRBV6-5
CASSYSNLAGEETQYF
TGTGCCAGCAGTTACTCGAACCTAGCGGGGGAAGAGACCCAGTACTTC
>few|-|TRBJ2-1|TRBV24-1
CATSDLSLDNEQFF
TGTGCCACCAGTGATTTAAGTCTTGACAATGAGCAGTTCTTC
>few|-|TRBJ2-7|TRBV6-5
CASSYVWAHEQYF
TGTGCCAGCAGTTACGTATGGGCACACGAGCAGTACTTC
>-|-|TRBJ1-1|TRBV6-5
CASSYFRSTEAFF
TGTGCCAGCAGTTACTTTAGGAGCACTGAAGCTTTCTTT
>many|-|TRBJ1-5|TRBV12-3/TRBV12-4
CASSLGQFSNQPQHF
TGTGCCAGCAGTTTAGGCCAGTTTAGCAATCAGCCCCAGCATTTT
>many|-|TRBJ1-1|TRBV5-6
CASSTNPNTEAFF
TGTGCCAGCAGTACCAACCCGAACACTGAAGCTTTCTTT
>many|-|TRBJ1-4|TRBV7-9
CASSKVEERHEKLFF
TGTGCCAGCAGCAAAGTAGAAGAAAGACATGAAAAACTGTTTTTT
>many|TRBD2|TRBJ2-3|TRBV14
CASSQVLADIPWGTDTQYF
TGTGCCAGCAGCCAAGTTCTAGCGGATATCCCCTGGGGCACAGATACGCAGTATTTT
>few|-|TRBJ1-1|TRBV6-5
CAAGFSTEAFF
TGTGCGGCAGGGTTTAGCACTGAAGCTTTCTTT
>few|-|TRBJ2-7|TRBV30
CAWSRVYRTYEQYF
TGTGCCTGGAGTAGGGTATATCGGACCTACGAGCAGTACTTC
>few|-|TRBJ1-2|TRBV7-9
CASSLGGSPNYGYTF
TGTGCCAGCAGCTTAGGAGGGAGTCCTAACTATGGCTACACCTTC
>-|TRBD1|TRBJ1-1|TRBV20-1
CSASSGTVTFLEASF
TGCAGTGCTAGCTCCGGGACAGTAACGTTTCTTGAAGCTTCCTTT
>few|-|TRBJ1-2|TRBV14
CASSQDLGGYGYTF
TGTGCCAGCAGCCAAGATTTGGGGGGCTATGGCTACACCTTC
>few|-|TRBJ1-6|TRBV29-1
CSVGQGYNSPLHF
TGCAGCGTTGGTCAGGGCTATAATTCACCCCTCCACTTT
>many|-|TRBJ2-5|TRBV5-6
CASSYLSDQETQYF
TGTGCCAGCAGCTACCTTAGCGACCAAGAGACCCAGTACTTC
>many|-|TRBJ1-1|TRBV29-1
CSVEDPDRYEAFF
TGCAGCGTTGAAGATCCTGACAGGTATGAAGCTTTCTTT
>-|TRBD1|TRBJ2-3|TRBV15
CATSRVLSGGGADTQYF
TGTGCCACCAGCAGAGTACTCTCAGGGGGCGGGGCAGATACGCAGTATTTT
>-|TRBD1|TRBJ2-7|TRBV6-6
CASSYAPGQTYGQYF
TGTGCCAGCAGTTACGCTCCGGGACAGACCTACGGGCAGTACTTC
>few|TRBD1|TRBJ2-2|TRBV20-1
CSARERDRVGTGELFF
TGCAGTGCTAGAGAGCGGGACAGGGTTGGGACCGGGGAGCTGTTTTTT